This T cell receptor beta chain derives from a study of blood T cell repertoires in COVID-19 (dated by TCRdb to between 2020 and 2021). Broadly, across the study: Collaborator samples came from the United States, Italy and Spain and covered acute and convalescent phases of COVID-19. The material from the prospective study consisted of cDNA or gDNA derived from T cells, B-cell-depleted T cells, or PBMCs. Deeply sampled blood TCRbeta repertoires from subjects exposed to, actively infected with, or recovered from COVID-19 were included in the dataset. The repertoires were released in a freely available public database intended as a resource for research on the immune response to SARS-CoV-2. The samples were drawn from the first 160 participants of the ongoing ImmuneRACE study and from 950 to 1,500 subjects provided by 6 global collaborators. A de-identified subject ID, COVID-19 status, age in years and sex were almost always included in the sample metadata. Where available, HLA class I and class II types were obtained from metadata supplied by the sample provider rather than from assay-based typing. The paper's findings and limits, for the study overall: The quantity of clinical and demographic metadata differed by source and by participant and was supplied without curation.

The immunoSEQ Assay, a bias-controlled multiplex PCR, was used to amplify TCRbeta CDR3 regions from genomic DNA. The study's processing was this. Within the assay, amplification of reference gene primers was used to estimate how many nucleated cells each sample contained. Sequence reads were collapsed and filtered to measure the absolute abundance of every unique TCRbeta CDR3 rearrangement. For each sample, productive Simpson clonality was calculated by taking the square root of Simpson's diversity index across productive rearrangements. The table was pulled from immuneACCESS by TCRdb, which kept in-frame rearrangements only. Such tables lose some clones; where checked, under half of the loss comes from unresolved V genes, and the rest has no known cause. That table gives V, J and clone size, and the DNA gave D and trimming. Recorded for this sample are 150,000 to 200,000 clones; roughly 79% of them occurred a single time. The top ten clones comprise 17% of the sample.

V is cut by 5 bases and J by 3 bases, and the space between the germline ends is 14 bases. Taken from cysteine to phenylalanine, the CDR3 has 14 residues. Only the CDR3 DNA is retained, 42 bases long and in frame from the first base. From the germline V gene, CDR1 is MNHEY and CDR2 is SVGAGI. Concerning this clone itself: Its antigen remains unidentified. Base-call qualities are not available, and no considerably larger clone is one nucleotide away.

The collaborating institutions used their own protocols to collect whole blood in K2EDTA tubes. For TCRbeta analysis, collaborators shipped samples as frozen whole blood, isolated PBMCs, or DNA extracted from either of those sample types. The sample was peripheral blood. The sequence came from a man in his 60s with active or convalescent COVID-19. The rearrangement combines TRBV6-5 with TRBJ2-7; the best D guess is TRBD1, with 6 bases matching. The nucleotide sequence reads TGTGCCAGCAGTACCGTCCGGGACAACTACGAGCAGTACTTC. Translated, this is CASSTVRDNYEQYF.